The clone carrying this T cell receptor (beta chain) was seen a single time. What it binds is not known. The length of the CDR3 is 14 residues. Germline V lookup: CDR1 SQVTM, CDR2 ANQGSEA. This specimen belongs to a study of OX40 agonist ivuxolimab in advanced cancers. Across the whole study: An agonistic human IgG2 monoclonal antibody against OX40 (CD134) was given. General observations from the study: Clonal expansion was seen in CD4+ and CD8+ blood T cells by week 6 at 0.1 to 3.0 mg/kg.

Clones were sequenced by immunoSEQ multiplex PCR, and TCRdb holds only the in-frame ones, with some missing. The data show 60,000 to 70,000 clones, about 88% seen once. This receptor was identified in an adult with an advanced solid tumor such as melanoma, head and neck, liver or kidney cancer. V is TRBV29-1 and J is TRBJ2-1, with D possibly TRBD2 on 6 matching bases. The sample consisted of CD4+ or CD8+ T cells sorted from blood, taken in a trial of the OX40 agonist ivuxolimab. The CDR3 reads CSIKGQGLNNEQFF. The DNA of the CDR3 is TGCAGTATTAAGGGGCAGGGACTTAACAATGAGCAGTTCTTC.